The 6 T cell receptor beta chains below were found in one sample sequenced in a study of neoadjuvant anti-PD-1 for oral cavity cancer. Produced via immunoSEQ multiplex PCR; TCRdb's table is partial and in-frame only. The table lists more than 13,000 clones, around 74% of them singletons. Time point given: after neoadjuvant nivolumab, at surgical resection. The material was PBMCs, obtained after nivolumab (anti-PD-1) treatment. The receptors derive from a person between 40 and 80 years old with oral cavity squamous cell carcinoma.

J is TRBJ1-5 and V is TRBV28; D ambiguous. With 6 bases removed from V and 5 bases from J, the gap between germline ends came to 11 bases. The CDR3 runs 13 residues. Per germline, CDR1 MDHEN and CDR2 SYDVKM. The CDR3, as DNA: TGTGCCAGCAGGGTGATGAGCGATCAGCCCCAGCATTTT. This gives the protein CASRVMSDQPQHF.

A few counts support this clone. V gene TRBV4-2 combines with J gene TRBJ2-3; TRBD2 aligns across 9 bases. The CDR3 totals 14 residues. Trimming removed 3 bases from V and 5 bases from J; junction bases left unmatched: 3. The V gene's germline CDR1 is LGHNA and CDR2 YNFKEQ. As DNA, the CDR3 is TGTGCCAGCAGCCAGGGACTAGCTATAGATACGCAGTATTTT. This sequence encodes CASSQGLAIDTQYF.

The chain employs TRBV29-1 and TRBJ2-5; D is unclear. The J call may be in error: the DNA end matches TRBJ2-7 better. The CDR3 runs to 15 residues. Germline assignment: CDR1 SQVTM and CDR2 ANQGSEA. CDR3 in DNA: TGCAGCGTTGAAGATGGGCAGACCAGCTCCTACGAGCAGTACTTC. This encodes CSVEDGQTSSYEQYF.

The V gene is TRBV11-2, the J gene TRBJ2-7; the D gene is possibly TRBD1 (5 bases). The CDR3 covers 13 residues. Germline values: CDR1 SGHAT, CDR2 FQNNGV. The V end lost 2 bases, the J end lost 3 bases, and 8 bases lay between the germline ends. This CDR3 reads CASSLRQLYEQYF. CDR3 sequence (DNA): TGTGCCAGCAGCTTACGACAGCTCTACGAGCAGTACTTC.

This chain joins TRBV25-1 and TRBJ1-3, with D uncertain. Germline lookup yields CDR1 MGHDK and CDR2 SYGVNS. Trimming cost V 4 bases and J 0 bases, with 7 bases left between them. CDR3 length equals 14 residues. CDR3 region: CASSGAPSGNTIYF. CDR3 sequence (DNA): TGTGCCAGCAGTGGGGCCCCCTCTGGAAACACCATATATTTT.

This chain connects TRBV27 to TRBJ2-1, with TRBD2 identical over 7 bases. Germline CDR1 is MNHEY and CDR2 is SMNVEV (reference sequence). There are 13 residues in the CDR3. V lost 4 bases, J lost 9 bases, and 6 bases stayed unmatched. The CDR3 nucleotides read TGTGCCAGCAGTTCTGGCGGGAGCCGTGAGCAGTTCTTC. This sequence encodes CASSSGGSREQFF.